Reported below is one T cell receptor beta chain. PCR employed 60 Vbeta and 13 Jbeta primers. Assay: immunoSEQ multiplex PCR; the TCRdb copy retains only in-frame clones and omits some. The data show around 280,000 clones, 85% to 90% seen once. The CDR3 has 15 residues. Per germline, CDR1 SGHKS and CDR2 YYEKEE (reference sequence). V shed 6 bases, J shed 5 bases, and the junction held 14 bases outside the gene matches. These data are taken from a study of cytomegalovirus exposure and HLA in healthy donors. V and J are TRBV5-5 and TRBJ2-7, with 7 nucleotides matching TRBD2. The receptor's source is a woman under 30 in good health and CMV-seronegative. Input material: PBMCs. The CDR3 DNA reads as TGTGCCAGCATCCCATCGGCGAGCGGGGTCCACGAGCAGTACTTC. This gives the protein CASIPSASGVHEQYF.